This T cell receptor beta chain was captured by sequencing in a study of blood T cell repertoires in COVID-19 (dated by TCRdb to the early 2020s). As for the study more broadly: Samples covering the acute and convalescent phases of COVID-19 were provided by collaborators in the United States, Italy and Spain. The material from the prospective study consisted of cDNA or gDNA derived from T cells, B-cell-depleted T cells, or PBMCs. Deeply sampled blood TCRbeta repertoires from subjects exposed to, actively infected with, or recovered from COVID-19 were included in the dataset. The repertoires were made available in a free public database intended to serve as a resource for research on the immune response to SARS-CoV-2. The samples were drawn from two sources: the first 160 participants of the ongoing ImmuneRACE study, and 1,254 subjects contributed by 6 global collaborators. A de-identified subject ID, COVID-19 status, age in years and sex were almost always included in the sample metadata. Where available, HLA class I and class II types were taken from metadata supplied by the sample provider and were not determined by assay-based typing. Paper-wide results and their limitations: The amount of clinical and demographic metadata varied by source and participant and was provided uncurated.

The collaborating institutions used their own protocols to collect whole blood in K2EDTA tubes. For TCRbeta analysis, collaborators shipped samples as frozen whole blood, isolated PBMCs, or DNA extracted from either of those sample types. Sequences SNHLY (CDR1) and FYNNEI (CDR2) are obtained from the germline V gene. The CDR3 contains 14 residues, cysteine and phenylalanine counted. Only the CDR3 portion is preserved as DNA: 42 bases, with reading frame beginning at the first base. V trim: 6 bases; J trim: 3 bases; unmatched bases: 5. For this clone: Its cognate antigen has yet to be identified. It has no much larger one-base neighbor in the sample; base qualities were not kept.

The immunoSEQ Assay, a bias-controlled multiplex PCR, was used to amplify TCRbeta CDR3 regions from genomic DNA. As for the authors' bioinformatics: The number of nucleated cells in each sample was estimated by amplification of reference gene primers within the assay. Sequence reads were collapsed and filtered to measure the absolute abundance of every unique TCRbeta CDR3 rearrangement. For each sample, productive Simpson clonality was calculated as the square root of Simpson's diversity index over productive rearrangements. TCRdb obtained this table from immuneACCESS and retained in-frame rearrangements with V and J assigned. These tables miss some clones; where compared with another copy, unresolved V genes account for less than half of the shortfall, and the remainder is unexplained. The V and J calls and the clone size are those of that table, but D and trimming were determined from the DNA. Recorded for this sample are about 68,000 clones; around 84% of them occurred a single time. The ten largest account for roughly 3.7% of the sample.

The chain was built from TRBV2 and TRBJ1-2, with 9 bases aligning to TRBD1. The clonotype comes from a man in his fifties or sixties with acute or convalescent COVID-19. The sequenced material came from peripheral blood. The sequence in DNA is TGTGCCAGCAGCACCGGGACAGGGTACTATGGCTACACCTTC. The encoded protein is CASSTGTGYYGYTF.